This T cell receptor (beta chain) was recorded in a study of T-cell memory formation after mild COVID-19. Study-wide results and caveats: Contracting CD4+ clones were located mainly in CM and EM, and CD8+ clones in EMRA. Nothing confirmed that second-wave clones peaking on day 37 were specific for SARS-CoV-2. Contracting clones from day 15 to 85 showed balanced CD4/CD8; later expanders favored CD4+.

Of note for this clonotype: Its antigen is not identified.

5'RACE with constant-segment primers yielded barcoded, UMI-tagged TCR alpha and TCR beta cDNA libraries. From the 5' RACE reads, TCRdb called clonotypes with MiXCR, one entry per CDR3 protein. The sample records approximately 400,000 distinct CDR3 sequences, 20% to 25% being singletons. This clonotype originated in an adult woman who had mild COVID-19 (a few samples of this study predate the infection). Cell type and time point are not known. What was sequenced was PBMCs or a T cell subset sorted from them (not recorded which).

The chain's CDR3 is CAWRYRYEQYF. In DNA, the CDR3 is TGTGCCTGGAGATACAGGTACGAGCAGTACTTC. The genes are TRBV30 and TRBJ2-7; D perhaps matches TRBD1 (5 bases). V lost 3 bases to trimming and J lost 4 bases, with 7 bases between them. The CDR3 is 11 residues long. CDR1 GTSNPN and CDR2 SVGIG come from the germline V gene (reference sequence).